The 12 T cell receptor beta chains given below trace back to one sample, sequenced in a study of cytomegalovirus exposure and HLA in healthy donors. Researchers ran the PCR with 60 Vbeta and 13 Jbeta primers. Only in-frame clones appear in the TCRdb table, and some are missing; sequencing was by immunoSEQ multiplex PCR. The data show some 120,000 clones, around three quarters seen once. Sequenced sample: PBMCs. These receptors all stem from a woman aged 40 to 50 in good health and CMV-seropositive.

This chain connects TRBV29-1 to TRBJ1-1, with 7 bases fitting TRBD1. CDR3 length: 15 amino acids. The V and J ends lost 6 bases and 0 bases, in that order; junction bases with no gene match: 10. Germline V lookup: CDR1 SQVTM, CDR2 ANQGSEA. DNA of the CDR3: TGCAGCGTCAAACCCGGGACAGTTATGAACACTGAAGCTTTCTTT. Its translation is CSVKPGTVMNTEAFF. Together with reference TRBV29-1 and TRBJ1-1, the CDR3 gives the full variable domain: SAVISQKPSRDICQRGTSLTIQCQVDSQVTMMFWYRQQPGQSLTLIATANQGSEATYESGFVIDKFPISRPNLTFSTLTVSNMSPEDSSIYLCSVKPGTVMNTEAFFGQGTRLTVV.

The rearrangement joins TRBV4-1 to TRBJ2-3, with 7 bases identical to TRBD1. Germline V gene sequence: CDR1 MGHRA, CDR2 YSYEKL. The CDR3 is 20 residues long. The J segment lost 2 bases and the V segment lost 4 bases, leaving 21 bases of the junction unmatched. CDR3 in DNA: TGCGCCAGCAGCCTGAGATCCGGTGCTACGCTACAGGGGTCCACAGATACGCAGTATTTT. This gives the protein CASSLRSGATLQGSTDTQYF.

Comment on this clone: The sample contains more than one DNA sequence encoding this CDR3. The CDR3 is CAWSSGSNQPQHF. CDR3 DNA: TGTGCCTGGAGTTCGGGGAGCAATCAGCCCCAGCATTTT. The chain is built from TRBV30 and TRBJ1-5; D is undetermined. The germline V and J ends were trimmed by 2 bases and 1 base, with 6 bases remaining between them. The length of the CDR3 is 13 residues. The V gene's germline CDR1 is GTSNPN and CDR2 SVGIG (reference sequence).

V usage is TRBV2 and J usage is TRBJ1-4, with D possibly TRBD1 on 5 matching bases. This CDR3 has 14 residues. CDR1 is SNHLY and CDR2 is FYNNEI in the germline V gene. Deletions cut 7 bases from V and 4 bases from J, with 13 bases between. The CDR3 protein is CASTLGANNEKLFF. CDR3 coding DNA: TGTGCCAGCACCTTAGGGGCGAATAATGAAAAACTGTTTTTT.

The chain has TRBV9 and TRBJ1-5, with 7 bases fitting TRBD1. The V gene end was trimmed by 2 bases and the J gene end by 3 bases; junction bases not matched to a gene: 2. The CDR3 sequence is 14 residues long. Germline CDR1 reads SGDLS; CDR2 reads YYNGEE. The CDR3 spells CASSVGTVNQPQHF. The CDR3, as DNA: TGTGCCAGCAGCGTGGGGACAGTCAATCAGCCCCAGCATTTT.

The chain links TRBV19 to TRBJ1-5; possible D gene TRBD1, 6 bases. The ends were cut back, 6 bases at V and 4 bases at J, with 19 bases in the middle. The germline V gene has CDR1 LNHDA and CDR2 SQIVND (reference sequence). CDR3 size: 16 residues. The CDR3: CASSQLARGGNQPQHF. DNA of the CDR3: TGTGCCAGTAGCCAGCTCGCCAGAGGGGGAAATCAGCCCCAGCATTTT.

V gene TRBV5-1 combines with J gene TRBJ2-7; D possibly corresponds to TRBD1 (5 bases). This CDR3 is 14 amino acids long. Trimming took 1 base from V and 0 from J, leaving 8 bases between them. From germline, CDR1 is SGHRS and CDR2 YFSETQ. The CDR3 nucleotides read TGCGCCAGCAGCTTGAAGGGGCCCTCCTACGAGCAGTACTTC. This encodes CASSLKGPSYEQYF. Full variable domain (missing parts from reference TRBV5-1 and TRBJ2-7): KAGVTQTPRYLIKTRGQQVTLSCSPISGHRSVSWYQQTPGQGLQFLFEYFSETQRNKGNFPGRFSGRQFSNSRSEMNVSTLELGDSALYLCASSLKGPSYEQYFGPGTRLTVT.

J is TRBJ2-5 and V is TRBV5-1, with TRBD1 as a possible D gene (5 bases). Near its end, the DNA agrees better with TRBJ2-7, so the J call may be wrong. Germline assignment: CDR1 SGHRS and CDR2 YFSETQ. The CDR3 spans 14 residues. The CDR3 coding sequence is TGCGCCAGCAGCCAACAAGGCAGGGTTGACGAGCAGTACTTC. Amino acids: CASSQQGRVDEQYF.

The sample holds a few counts of this clone. DNA for the CDR3: TGTGCCAGCACCCCGGGGGGGGCGAACACTGAAGCTTTCTTT. As protein: CASTPGGANTEAFF. The rearrangement joins TRBV6-5 to TRBJ1-1, with D possibly being TRBD1 (6 bases). This CDR3 has 14 amino acids. The ends were cut back, 7 bases at V and 1 base at J, with 13 bases in the middle. Looked up from germline, CDR1 is MNHEY and CDR2 is SVGAGI.

This chain uses TRBV28 with TRBJ2-2; D gene unclear. Germline V lookup: CDR1 MDHEN, CDR2 SYDVKM. The CDR3 length is 14 residues. Between the trimmed V and J ends, which lost 3 bases and 2 bases, there was a span of 7 bases. In DNA, the CDR3 is TGTGCCAGCAGTTTTCTGGCCAACACCGGGGAGCTGTTTTTT. Its protein product is CASSFLANTGELFF.

This rearrangement joins TRBV6-1 to TRBJ2-2, with 7 bases fitting TRBD1. The CDR3 sequence is 14 residues long. V dropped 10 bases and J dropped 5; count of bases not matched to a gene: 10. Germline-derived CDR1 and CDR2 are MNHNS and SASEGT. DNA for the CDR3: TGTGCCACGAAGGGGGCGCTTAATACCGGGGAGCTGTTTTTT. Its translation: CATKGALNTGELFF.

V is TRBV15 and J is TRBJ1-4, with D uncertain. The V end lost 3 bases, the J end lost 10 bases, and 21 bases lay between the germline ends. Germline V CDR1 and CDR2: LNHNV, YYDKDF (reference sequence). The CDR3 is made up of 16 amino acids. CDR3: CATSSGNPGAAGKLFF. As DNA, the CDR3 is TGTGCCACCAGCAGTGGAAATCCGGGAGCCGCGGGAAAACTGTTTTTT. The full variable domain, rest sourced from reference TRBV15 and TRBJ1-4, is DAMVIQNPRYQVTQFGKPVTLSCSQTLNHNVMYWYQQKSSQAPKLLFHYYDKDFNNEADTPDNFQSRRPNTSFCFLDIRSPGLGDTAMYLCATSSGNPGAAGKLFFGSGTQLSVL.